Included here is one TCR beta chain sequence, with context. What it binds is not known. This specimen belongs to a study of cytomegalovirus exposure and HLA in healthy donors. Study-level points and caveats: Among TCR beta chains, those listed as cytomegalovirus-associated numbered under 200.

This CDR3 contains 13 residues. Trimming took 6 bases from V and 5 from J; bases not matched to a gene: 5. Germline V gene sequence: CDR1 LNHDA, CDR2 SQIVND (reference sequence). The assay was immunoSEQ multiplex PCR, and TCRdb's table has in-frame clones only and misses some. The data show around 74,000 clones, 85% seen once. This rearrangement joins TRBV19 to TRBJ1-1; 8 bases are a match to TRBD1. The TCR comes from a man aged 25-45 years in good health and CMV-seronegative. Sequenced material: PBMCs. Here the CDR3 reads CASRSTGVTEAFF. CDR3 bases: TGTGCCAGTAGATCGACAGGGGTGACTGAAGCTTTCTTT.